Below, 6 T cell receptor beta chains from the same sample are listed, as sequenced in a study of cytomegalovirus exposure and HLA in healthy donors. The PCR used 60 Vbeta and 13 Jbeta primers. Generated by immunoSEQ multiplex PCR, the TCRdb table keeps only in-frame clones and is missing some. The table shows approximately 130,000 clones, with roughly 80% occurring only once. Material: PBMCs. Every receptor here comes from a man aged 25 to 40 in good health and CMV-seronegative.

J is TRBJ2-3 and V is TRBV28, with D maybe TRBD2 (6 bases). V gave up 5 bases and J gave up 0 bases, with 15 bases separating them. The V gene's germline CDR1 is MDHEN and CDR2 SYDVKM. The CDR3 runs to 16 residues. The CDR3 DNA follows: TGTGCCAGCAGTACGGGACTCTTCTCTAGCACAGATACGCAGTATTTT. This gives the protein CASSTGLFSSTDTQYF.

In DNA, the CDR3 is TGTGCCAGCAGCTACTTGACAGGGGGAGGTAATGAAAAACTGTTTTTT. Amino acid sequence: CASSYLTGGGNEKLFF. This chain uses TRBV7-9 with TRBJ1-4; 9 nucleotides match TRBD1. V lost 4 bases, J lost 4 bases, and 7 bases stayed unmatched. CDR3 size: 16 residues. CDR1 SEHNR and CDR2 FQNEAQ come from the germline V gene (reference sequence).

The CDR3 loop reads CASSGPRTGGEQETQYF. DNA of the CDR3: TGTGCCAGCAGTGGACCCCGGACAGGGGGCGAACAAGAGACCCAGTACTTC. The rearrangement joins TRBV6-1 to TRBJ2-5; 11 nucleotides agree with TRBD1. The J segment lost 2 bases and the V segment lost 4 bases, leaving 9 bases of the junction unmatched. The CDR3 loop spans 17 amino acids. CDR1 MNHNS and CDR2 SASEGT come from the germline V gene.

V is TRBV18 and J is TRBJ1-1; tentative D call: TRBD1 (5 bases). Germline loops: CDR1 KGHSH, CDR2 LQKENI. V lost 3 bases to trimming and J lost 0 bases, with 17 bases between them. This CDR3 region has 17 residues. Written as DNA, the CDR3 is TGTGCCAGCTCACCTCTGGGGCAGGGTAGAATGAACACTGAAGCTTTCTTT. It encodes CASSPLGQGRMNTEAFF.

The genes are TRBV5-4 and TRBJ1-1; perhaps TRBD1 as D (5 bases). Germline-derived CDR1 and CDR2 are SGHNT and YYREEE (reference sequence). With 3 bases removed from V and 5 bases from J, the gap between germline ends came to 8 bases. This CDR3 comprises 12 residues. The CDR3 reads CASSWGETEAFF. In DNA form, the CDR3 reads TGTGCCAGCAGCTGGGGGGAGACTGAAGCTTTCTTT.

This clone was observed once. The chain links TRBV14 to TRBJ2-3, with 10 nucleotides matching TRBD2. This CDR3 contains 16 residues. Germline CDR1 SGHDN, CDR2 FVKESK. Trimming cost V 4 bases and J 3 bases; bases outside gene matches: 7. CDR3 nucleotides: TGTGCCAGCAGCCCCCTAGCGGGAGCAGATACAGATACGCAGTATTTT. It yields the protein CASSPLAGADTDTQYF.